This is a list of T cell receptor beta chains from one sample in a study of blood T cell repertoires in COVID-19. Clones were read by immunoSEQ multiplex PCR, and TCRdb kept only the in-frame ones, dropping some. Of some 260,000 clones listed, less than 85% are singletons. Sample: peripheral blood. These receptors were taken from a woman aged 18-29 years with acute or convalescent COVID-19. Both conserved end residues are part of each CDR3. D genes are given only for firm matches. Only part of the rows carry a size: once, few, many, or a class if the clone is expanded.

j_call d_call v_call clone_size cdr3_nt cdr3_aa
TRBJ2-5 TRBD2 TRBV5-1 NA TGCGCCAGCAGCTTGGGGCAGCGGGAAGGAGAGACCCAGTACTTC CASSLGQREGETQYF
TRBJ2-1 TRBD2 TRBV30 NA TGTGCCTGGAGGGGACTAGCGGGGACCTCCTACAATGAGCAGTTCTTC CAWRGLAGTSYNEQFF
TRBJ1-6 NA TRBV28 NA TGTGCCAGCAGTTTAATCGACAGAGATAATTCACCCCTCCACTTT CASSLIDRDNSPLHF
TRBJ2-1 TRBD1 TRBV30 NA TGTGCCTGGAGTGTACAGGGGGCGTTAGGGGGGCACAATGAGCAGTTCTTC CAWSVQGALGGHNEQFF
TRBJ1-4 TRBD1 TRBV30 NA TGTGCCTGGAGCCGCGGACAGGGCGGGGGACTGTTTTTT CAWSRGQGGGLFF
TRBJ2-1 NA TRBV21-1 few TGTGCCAGCAGCAAAGGGATTTGTGGGAGGGCCATTTCGGCGAAATACAATGAGCAGTTCTTC CASSKGICGRAISAKYNEQFF
TRBJ2-3 NA TRBV5-4 NA TGTGCCAGCAGCTTGGGGGCTAGCGGCACAGATACGCAGTATTTT CASSLGASGTDTQYF
TRBJ2-2 TRBD2 TRBV7-9 few TGTGCCAGCAGCATGAGCGGGAGGGCCGGCGGGGAGCTGTTTTTT CASSMSGRAGGELFF
TRBJ1-6 NA TRBV4-3 NA TGCGCCAGCAGCCAAGATAGGTCCCCCGGGACTTCCAATTCACCCCTCCACTTT CASSQDRSPGTSNSPLHF
TRBJ1-2 TRBD1 TRBV28 few TGTGCCAGCAGTTTACCAGGGGGCAGGGGGAGAAGTTGGGACTATGGCTACACCTTC CASSLPGGRGRSWDYGYTF
TRBJ2-7 NA TRBV28 once TGTGCCAGCAGTCCCCCGGGGGAGACCACCTACGAGCAGTACTTC CASSPPGETTYEQYF
TRBJ1-4 NA TRBV5-1 few TGCGCCAGCAGCTTGAATCTTCAGGATGAAAAACTGTTTTTT CASSLNLQDEKLFF
TRBJ2-6 TRBD2 TRBV20-1 few TGCAGTGCTAGTATGGGACTAGCGGGACCCACTGGGGCCAACGTCCTGACTTTC CSASMGLAGPTGANVLTF
TRBJ2-2 TRBD2 TRBV24-1 once TGTGCCACCAGTGATTTCGGGTCTAGCGGGAGTGGGGAGCTGTTTTTT CATSDFGSSGSGELFF
TRBJ2-1 TRBD1 TRBV6-5 once TGTGCCAGCAAGACAGGGTCCCACAATGAGCAGTTCTTC CASKTGSHNEQFF
TRBJ2-5 TRBD2 TRBV24-1 NA TGTGCCACCAGTGACTTTCTAGCGGGGGCTGAAGAGACCCAGTACTTC CATSDFLAGAEETQYF
TRBJ1-2 NA TRBV18 NA TGTGCCAGCTCAGCCGGACAGATCGCTGGCTACACCTTC CASSAGQIAGYTF
TRBJ2-1 TRBD2 TRBV7-9 NA TGTGCCAGCAGCCGGGGGGACGCACCGACTAGCGGGCTGCGGACTGTGCAGTTCTTC CASSRGDAPTSGLRTVQFF
TRBJ2-3 TRBD2 TRBV15 NA TGTGCCACCAGCAGGGCCCCGGGACTAGCGGGATTCCCAGATACGCAGTATTTT CATSRAPGLAGFPDTQYF
TRBJ2-7 NA TRBV4-3 NA TGCGCCAGCAGCCCGGGACTTGCGATAACTCAGTACTTC CASSPGLAITQYF
TRBJ2-7 TRBD2 TRBV27 NA TGTGCCAGCTCGCCCCTAGCGGACGTCCCCTACGAGCAGTACTTC CASSPLADVPYEQYF
TRBJ2-2 NA TRBV4-1 NA TGCGCCAGCAGCCATGGAGAGTGGACCGGGGAGCTGTTTTTT CASSHGEWTGELFF
TRBJ1-6 NA TRBV7-2 NA TGTGCCAGCAGGCCTGGGGGGAGCTCCTATAATTCACCCCTCCACTTT CASRPGGSSYNSPLHF
TRBJ1-2 NA TRBV27 once TGTGCCAGCAGTTTATTGGGACACCCTAACTATGGCTACACCTTC CASSLLGHPNYGYTF
TRBJ2-7 NA TRBV6-4 NA TGTGCCAGCCTGCTAGAGATATCCTACGAGCAGTACTTC CASLLEISYEQYF
TRBJ1-2 TRBD1 TRBV28 NA TGTGCCAGCAGTTTGGGGACAGGGTTGGGGCACTATGGCTACACCTTC CASSLGTGLGHYGYTF